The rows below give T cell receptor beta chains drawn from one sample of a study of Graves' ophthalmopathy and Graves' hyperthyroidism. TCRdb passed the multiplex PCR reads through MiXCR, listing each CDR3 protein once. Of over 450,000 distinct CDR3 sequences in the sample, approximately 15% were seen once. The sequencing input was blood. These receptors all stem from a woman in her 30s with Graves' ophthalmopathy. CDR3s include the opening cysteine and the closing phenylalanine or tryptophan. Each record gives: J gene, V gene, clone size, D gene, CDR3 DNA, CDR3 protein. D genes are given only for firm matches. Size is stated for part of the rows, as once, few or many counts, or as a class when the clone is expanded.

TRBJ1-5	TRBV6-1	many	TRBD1	TGTGCCAGCAGACTTTCAGGGGGGTATAGCAATCAGCCCCAGCATTTT	CASRLSGGYSNQPQHF
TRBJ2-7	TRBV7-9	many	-	TGTGCCAGCAGCTTCGGCCTAATCAACGACGAGCAGTACTTC	CASSFGLINDEQYF
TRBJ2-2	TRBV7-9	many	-	TGTGCCAGCACCCAGTCCGGGGGAATTACCGGGGAGCTGTTTTTT	CASTQSGGITGELFF
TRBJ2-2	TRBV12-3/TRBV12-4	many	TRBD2	TGTGCCAGCAGTTTTGTAGCGGGGGGTTACACCGGGGAGCTGTTTTTT	CASSFVAGGYTGELFF
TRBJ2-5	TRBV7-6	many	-	TGTGCCACCGGCGGAGCGGGTTCGGGGGAGACCCAGTACTTC	CATGGAGSGETQYF
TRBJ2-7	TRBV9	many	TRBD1	TGTGCCAGCAGCGTAGCCGACAGGGGCGAGCAGTACTTC	CASSVADRGEQYF
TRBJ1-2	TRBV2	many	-	TGTGCCAGCATAGCCGGCTATGGCTACACCTTC	CASIAGYGYTF
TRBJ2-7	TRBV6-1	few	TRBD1	TGTGCCAGCAGGTCCGGGACAGGGGGACCCAACGAGCAGTACTTC	CASRSGTGGPNEQYF
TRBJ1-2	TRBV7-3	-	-	TGTGCCAGCAGCCAAGGGGTAGGGGGAATTGGTTACACCTTC	CASSQGVGGIGYTF
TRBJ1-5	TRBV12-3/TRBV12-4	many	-	TGTGCCAGCAGTTTAAGATCTCAGCCCCAGCATTTT	CASSLRSQPQHF
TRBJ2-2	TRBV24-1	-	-	TGTGCCACCGGTGATTTTACTAGAGGTCCCATTAACACCGGGGAGCTGTTTTTT	CATGDFTRGPINTGELFF
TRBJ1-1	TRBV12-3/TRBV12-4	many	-	TGTGCCAGCCTAGGGGATGATCTGAACACTGAAGCTTTCTTT	CASLGDDLNTEAFF
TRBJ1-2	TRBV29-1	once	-	TGCAGCGTTGTAGTAGGGTACGGCTACACCTTC	CSVVVGYGYTF
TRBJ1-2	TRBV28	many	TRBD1	TGTGCCAGCAGTGGAGCCGGGACAGACTATGGCTACACCTTC	CASSGAGTDYGYTF
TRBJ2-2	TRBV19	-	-	TGTGCCAGTCAGAACTGGGGAGAAAACACCGGGGAGCTGTTTTTT	CASQNWGENTGELFF
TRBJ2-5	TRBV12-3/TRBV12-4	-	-	TGTGCCAGCAGTCCATCGACAGAAGAGACCCAGTACTTC	CASSPSTEETQYF
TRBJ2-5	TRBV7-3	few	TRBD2	TGTGCCAGCAGCCCGCGGGGGTTGATAGCGGGGGGTTCGGAGGAGACCCAGTACTTC	CASSPRGLIAGGSEETQYF
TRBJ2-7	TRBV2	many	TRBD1	TGTGCCAGCAGTTGGCAGGGGGCCTACTTC	CASSWQGAYF
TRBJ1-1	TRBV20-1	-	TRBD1	TGCAGTGCTAGAGACCCGGCAGGGGGCGCCGGAAACACTGAAGCTTTCTTT	CSARDPAGGAGNTEAFF
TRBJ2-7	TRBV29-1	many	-	TGCAGCGTTGTACTTGTGGGCTCCTACGAGCAGTACTTC	CSVVLVGSYEQYF
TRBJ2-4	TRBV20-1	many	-	TGCAGTGCTCTCGGCCTCAAAAACATTCAGTACTTC	CSALGLKNIQYF
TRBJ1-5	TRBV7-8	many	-	TGTGCCAGCAGCATAAACAGGGTTAGCAATCAGCCCCAGCATTTT	CASSINRVSNQPQHF
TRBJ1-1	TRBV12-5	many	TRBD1	TGTGCTAGTGGTTCCCGACGGGGACAGGGGATGAACACTGAAGCTTTCTTT	CASGSRRGQGMNTEAFF
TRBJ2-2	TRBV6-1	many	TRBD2	TGTGCCAGCAACGAGCGGGGGGCCAGCACCGGGGAGCTGTTTTTT	CASNERGASTGELFF
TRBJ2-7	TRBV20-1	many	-	TGCAGTGCTTTTTTAGCGGAATCCTACGAGCAGTACTTC	CSAFLAESYEQYF